What follows are 13 T cell receptor beta chains derived from one specimen sequenced in a study of T cell responses to AZD1222 COVID-19 vaccine. Data came from immunoSEQ multiplex PCR; TCRdb stores just in-frame clones and leaves some out. The repertoire holds some 67,000 clones, with about 83% as singletons. The specimen was peripheral blood, collected 28 days after the second AZD1222 dose. Source of these receptors: an adult who received the AZD1222 COVID-19 vaccine.

The rearrangement joins TRBV11-1 to TRBJ2-3, with 8 bases that match TRBD2. CDR3 size: 15 residues. The germline V gene encodes CDR1 SGHAT and CDR2 FQDESV (reference sequence). J lost 6 bases, V lost 5 bases, and 10 bases had no gene match. The CDR3 loop reads CASSRSGVSSDTQYF. Here the CDR3 DNA reads TGTGCCAGCAGCCGTAGCGGGGTTTCCTCCGATACGCAGTATTTT.

CDR3 coding DNA: TGCAGTGCTAGGCGATACAATGAGCAGTTCTTC. It encodes CSARRYNEQFF. The chain uses TRBV20-1 and TRBJ2-1; D gene unclear. Trimming shortened V by 3 bases and J by 4 bases, and 4 bases separated the two germline ends. The CDR3 loop spans 11 amino acids. The V gene's germline CDR1 is DFQATT and CDR2 SNEGSKA (reference sequence).

The chain couples TRBV12-3 or TRBV12-4 to TRBJ2-1, with D possibly being TRBD1 (6 bases). The CDR3 has 11 residues. The V end was cut by 8 bases, the J end by 8 bases, with 10 bases between. The CDR3 DNA follows: TGTGCCAGCGGGAAGGGGGATGAGCAGTTCTTC. This translates into CASGKGDEQFF.

This chain connects TRBV5-1 to TRBJ1-4; D not certain. V lost 2 bases and J lost 8, with 10 bases in between. This CDR3 contains 13 residues. CDR1 SGHRS and CDR2 YFSETQ come from the germline V gene. CDR3 protein: CASSFRGSEKLFF. CDR3 bases: TGCGCCAGCAGCTTCCGCGGGTCGGAAAAACTGTTTTTT. The entire variable domain, with the rest obtained from reference TRBV5-1 and TRBJ1-4, is as follows: KAGVTQTPRYLIKTRGQQVTLSCSPISGHRSVSWYQQTPGQGLQFLFEYFSETQRNKGNFPGRFSGRQFSNSRSEMNVSTLELGDSALYLCASSFRGSEKLFFGSGTQLSVL.

The chain joins TRBV7-2 to TRBJ2-3; 11 nucleotides line up with TRBD2. This CDR3 contains 15 residues. Germline V gives CDR1 SGHTA, CDR2 FQGNSA. The CDR3 reads CALAGGVTSTDTQYF. The CDR3 DNA reads as TGTGCTCTAGCGGGGGGCGTTACTAGCACAGATACGCAGTATTTT.

The chain recombines TRBV19 with TRBJ1-5; D possibly corresponds to TRBD1 (6 bases). Germline-derived CDR1 and CDR2 are LNHDA and SQIVND (reference sequence). The V end lost 8 bases, the J end lost 3 bases, and 8 bases lay between the germline ends. The length of the CDR3 is 12 residues. CDR3 protein: CASGQNNQPQHF. As DNA, the CDR3 is TGTGCCAGTGGACAGAACAATCAGCCCCAGCATTTT. Full variable domain (remainder filled in from reference TRBV19 and TRBJ1-5): DGGITQSPKYLFRKEGQNVTLSCEQNLNHDAMYWYRQDPGQGLRLIYYSQIVNDFQKGDIAEGYSVSREKKESFPLTVTSAQKNPTAFYLCASGQNNQPQHFGDGTRLSIL.

This rearrangement joins TRBV5-6 to TRBJ1-2; no definite D call. With 2 bases removed from V and 14 bases from J, the gap between germline ends came to 13 bases. Germline V gene data show CDR1 as SGHDT and CDR2 as YYEEEE. The CDR3 has 11 amino acids. CDR3 in DNA: TGTGCCAGCAGCTTCGTGGCTGCGGTAACCTTC. As protein: CASSFVAAVTF.

The chain couples TRBV6-5 to TRBJ1-1; TRBD1 matches 7 bases. The CDR3 extends over 15 amino acids. From germline, CDR1 is MNHEY and CDR2 SVGAGI. The V segment lost 0 bases and the J segment 2 bases; nucleotides outside the gene matches: 3. Here the CDR3 DNA reads TGTGCCAGCAGTTACTCGAACAGGGGTAACACTGAAGCTTTCTTT. Protein: CASSYSNRGNTEAFF.

The genes are TRBV19 and TRBJ2-6; 8 nucleotides agree with TRBD1. The trim removed 10 bases at V and 2 bases at J, leaving 7 bases unmatched. In germline, CDR1 is LNHDA, CDR2 SQIVND (reference sequence). The CDR3 contains 15 residues. CDR3 nucleotide sequence: TGTGCCATCCCCAGGGGGCGCGCTGGGGCCAACGTCCTGACTTTC. Encoded protein: CAIPRGRAGANVLTF.

This chain uses TRBV5-4 with TRBJ2-1, with TRBD2 matching 7 bases. The CDR3 consists of 16 residues. J was trimmed by 4 bases and V by 0 bases; bases with no gene match: 7. Germline CDR1 SGHNT, CDR2 YYREEE (reference sequence). For the CDR3, the DNA is TGTGCCAGCAGCTTGGTGCTAGCGGTCGGTTACAATGAGCAGTTCTTC. As protein: CASSLVLAVGYNEQFF. Based on the CDR3 plus reference TRBV5-4 and TRBJ2-1, the full variable domain is ETGVTQSPTHLIKTRGQQVTLRCSSQSGHNTVSWYQQALGQGPQFIFQYYREEENGRGNFPPRFSGLQFPNYSSELNVNALELDDSALYLCASSLVLAVGYNEQFFGPGTRLTVL.

The chain has TRBV5-8 and TRBJ1-1; 10 bases fit TRBD1. J lost 7 bases, V lost 4 bases, and 10 bases had no gene match. The CDR3 loop spans 15 amino acids. Germline V gene data show CDR1 as SGHTS and CDR2 as YDEGEE. The CDR3 sequence: CASSPRTGTGVEAFF. The CDR3 DNA follows: TGTGCCAGCAGCCCTCGAACCGGGACAGGGGTTGAAGCTTTCTTT.

This clone is a singleton in its sample. Here the CDR3 DNA reads TGTGCCAGCAGCCACCTGGGCACAATGTCCTACGAGCAGTACTTC. Protein sequence: CASSHLGTMSYEQYF. The V and J genes are TRBV3-1 (or the pseudogene TRBV3-2) and TRBJ2-7; no firm D call. Germline V gene sequence: CDR1 LGHDT, CDR2 YNNKEL (reference sequence). Trimming removed 3 bases at V and 1 base at J, with 13 bases between. The CDR3 contains 15 residues.

The gene calls are TRBV5-6 and TRBJ2-3; 10 bases map to TRBD1. Germline CDR1 reads SGHDT; CDR2 reads YYEEEE. The trim removed 7 bases at V and 5 bases at J, leaving 4 bases unmatched. This CDR3 spans 13 amino acids. CDR3: CASRGTGEDTQYF. In nucleotides, the CDR3 is TGTGCCAGCCGAGGGACAGGGGAAGATACGCAGTATTTT.